The text below deals with one TCR beta chain. This record belongs to a study of blood T cell repertoires in COVID-19. Individuals aged roughly 18 to 95 years were recruited from roughly 22 US areas. The germline V gene encodes CDR1 MGHRA and CDR2 YSYEKL. V was clipped by 1 base and J by 6 bases, with 9 bases between them. This CDR3 region has 13 residues. The table came from immunoSEQ multiplex PCR; TCRdb's copy has only in-frame clones and leaves some out. In the table there are 200,000 to 250,000 clones, 75% to 90% of which are singletons. This TCR derives from a woman in her twenties or thirties with acute COVID-19. The chain couples TRBV4-1 to TRBJ1-1, with D possibly TRBD1 on 5 matching bases. The sequencing input was PBMCs or T cells enriched from blood (not recorded which). For the CDR3, the DNA is TGCGCCAGCAGCCAAGGGGGCCCACCTGAAGCTTTCTTT. Its translation: CASSQGGPPEAFF.